This T cell receptor (beta chain) was documented in a study of T-cell reconstitution after alpha-beta-depleted transplantation in children. Whole-study results and caveats: By one year post-transplant, T-cell counts and diversity largely arose from T cells that were newly produced. Two months or so post-transplant, alpha-beta T cells reportedly derived from several hundred expanded graft clones.

This clonotype was observed a few times. As yet, its antigen is unknown. The CDR3 has 18 amino acids. The germline gives CDR1 SGHRS, CDR2 YFSETQ. The J segment lost 7 bases and the V segment lost 0 bases, leaving 9 bases of the junction unmatched. Preparation of the TCRbeta library used unique molecular identifiers. TCRdb called the PCR reads again in MiXCR, with one record for every CDR3 protein. The table lists roughly 490,000 distinct CDR3 sequences, over 10% of them singletons. The receptor was derived from a female patient under 10 years old who had a stem cell transplant for aplastic anemia, so the T cells may come from the graft donor. The sequencing used PBMCs, mostly from graft donor cells, collected 180 days after TCRalphabeta/CD19-depleted stem cell transplant. The rearrangement links TRBV5-1 to TRBJ2-2, with 13 bases that match TRBD2. The chain's CDR3 is CASSLAQGLAGTVGELFF. The DNA of the CDR3 is TGCGCCAGCAGCTTGGCCCAGGGACTAGCGGGAACGGTCGGGGAGCTGTTTTTT.